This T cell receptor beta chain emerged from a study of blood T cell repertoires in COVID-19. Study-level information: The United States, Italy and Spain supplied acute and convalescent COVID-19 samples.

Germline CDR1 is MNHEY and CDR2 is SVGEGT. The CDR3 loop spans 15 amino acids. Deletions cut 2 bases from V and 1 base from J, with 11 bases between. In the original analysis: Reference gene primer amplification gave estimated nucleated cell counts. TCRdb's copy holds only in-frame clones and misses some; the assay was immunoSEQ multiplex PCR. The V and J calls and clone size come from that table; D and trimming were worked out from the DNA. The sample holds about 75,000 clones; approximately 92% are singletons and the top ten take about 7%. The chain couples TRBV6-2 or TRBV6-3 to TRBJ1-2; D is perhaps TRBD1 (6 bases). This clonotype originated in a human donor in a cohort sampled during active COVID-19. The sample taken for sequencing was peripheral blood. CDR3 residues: CASSYPSGVNYGYTF. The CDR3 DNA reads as TGTGCCAGCAGTTACCCCTCAGGGGTTAACTATGGCTACACCTTC.